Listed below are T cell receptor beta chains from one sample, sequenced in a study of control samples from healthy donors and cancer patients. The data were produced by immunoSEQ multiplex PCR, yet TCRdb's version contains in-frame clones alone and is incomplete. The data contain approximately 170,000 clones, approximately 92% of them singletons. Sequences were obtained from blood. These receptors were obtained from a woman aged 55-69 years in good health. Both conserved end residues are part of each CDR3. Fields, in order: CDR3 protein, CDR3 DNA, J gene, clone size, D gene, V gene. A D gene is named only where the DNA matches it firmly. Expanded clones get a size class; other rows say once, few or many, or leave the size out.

CASSYSLKTVHTEAFF | TGTGCCAGCAGTTACTCACTAAAGACAGTACACACTGAAGCTTTCTTT | TRBJ1-1 | - | - | TRBV6-7
CATSRDSGRTRYSNQPQHF | TGTGCCACCAGCAGAGATTCGGGGCGCACTCGATATAGCAATCAGCCCCAGCATTTT | TRBJ1-5 | - | - | TRBV15
CASSRKGGANTEAFF | TGTGCCAGCAGCCGCAAAGGAGGGGCTAACACTGAAGCTTTCTTT | TRBJ1-1 | - | - | TRBV3-1/TRBV3-2
CASRRGTALNYGYTF | TGTGCCAGCAGGAGGGGGACAGCCCTTAACTATGGCTACACCTTC | TRBJ1-2 | - | TRBD1 | TRBV6-5
CASSQSGNTGELFF | TGCGCCAGCAGCCAATCCGGGAACACCGGGGAGCTGTTTTTT | TRBJ2-2 | - | - | TRBV4-3
CASSDRVANYGYTF | TGTGCCAGTAGTGACAGGGTGGCTAACTATGGCTACACCTTC | TRBJ1-2 | - | TRBD1 | TRBV19
CASSRQGNTEAFF | TGTGCCAGTAGTCGCCAGGGAAACACTGAAGCTTTCTTT | TRBJ1-1 | - | - | TRBV19
CASHPGGRDTGELFF | TGTGCCAGCCACCCAGGGGGCCGGGACACCGGGGAGCTGTTTTTT | TRBJ2-2 | - | TRBD1 | TRBV19
CASSTFPTVYNEQFF | TGTGCCAGTAGTACATTTCCTACGGTCTACAATGAGCAGTTCTTC | TRBJ2-1 | - | - | TRBV19
CASSEYGDNQPQHF | TGTGCCAGCAGTGAATATGGAGACAATCAGCCCCAGCATTTT | TRBJ1-5 | - | - | TRBV25-1
CASSVTGGFGYTF | TGTGCCAGTAGTGTCACAGGGGGCTTTGGCTACACCTTC | TRBJ1-2 | - | TRBD1 | TRBV19
CASSLRTGMNTEAFF | TGTGCCAGCAGTCTCCGGACAGGGATGAACACTGAAGCTTTCTTT | TRBJ1-1 | - | TRBD1 | TRBV27
CASSVAASGGASGELFF | TGTGCCAGCAGCGTGGCTGCTAGCGGGGGGGCGTCCGGGGAGCTGTTTTTT | TRBJ2-2 | - | TRBD2 | TRBV9
CASSRRRQSSYEQYF | TGCGCCAGCAGCCGTCGACGGCAGAGCTCCTACGAGCAGTACTTC | TRBJ2-7 | - | - | TRBV4-3
CASSQERVQPQHF | TGCGCCAGCAGCCAAGAAAGGGTGCAGCCCCAGCATTTT | TRBJ1-5 | - | - | TRBV4-1
CASSSGAKNIQYF | TGTGCCAGCAGCTCTGGGGCGAAAAACATTCAGTACTTC | TRBJ2-4 | few | - | TRBV7-2
CASSLSSGFEQFF | TGTGCCAGCAGCTTGTCTAGCGGGTTTGAGCAGTTCTTC | TRBJ2-1 | - | TRBD2 | TRBV7-2
CASSRQGTYGYTF | TGTGCCAGCAGCCGGCAGGGGACTTATGGCTACACCTTC | TRBJ1-2 | - | - | TRBV6-5
CASSSRGGHRNEQFF | TGTGCCAGCAGCTCCCGGGGGGGGCATCGCAATGAGCAGTTCTTC | TRBJ2-1 | - | TRBD2 | TRBV6-4
CASSAGVVQPQHF | TGTGCCAGCAGTGCTGGGGTAGTCCAGCCCCAGCATTTT | TRBJ1-5 | - | - | TRBV2
CASSGTAHSYEQYF | TGTGCCAGTAGTGGGACAGCCCACTCCTACGAGCAGTACTTC | TRBJ2-7 | - | TRBD1 | TRBV19
CASSLGPRQPRAFF | TGTGCCAGCAGCTTAGGTCCGCGACAGCCCCGTGCTTTCTTT | TRBJ1-1 | - | - | TRBV7-3
CASSPGLDTEAFF | TGTGCCAGCTCACCAGGACTTGACACTGAAGCTTTCTTT | TRBJ1-1 | - | - | TRBV18
CASSLGDLNEKLFF | TGTGCCAGCAGCTTAGGGGATCTAAATGAAAAACTGTTTTTT | TRBJ1-4 | - | - | TRBV7-9
CASSLRTSGGSEQFF | TGTGCCAGCAGCCTAAGGACTAGCGGGGGGAGTGAGCAGTTCTTC | TRBJ2-1 | once | TRBD2 | TRBV7-2
CASSLALRGGAPQETQYF | TGTGCCAGCAGCTTGGCATTACGGGGGGGCGCCCCACAAGAGACCCAGTACTTC | TRBJ2-5 | - | TRBD2 | TRBV5-8
CASSLGVGAETQYF | TGTGCCAGCAGCCTGGGTGTAGGGGCGGAGACCCAGTACTTC | TRBJ2-5 | - | - | TRBV7-3
CASSVVIGDYTGELFF | TGTGCCAGCAGCGTAGTCATCGGGGACTACACCGGGGAGCTGTTTTTT | TRBJ2-2 | - | - | TRBV9
CASSSRADYGYTF | TGTGCCAGCAGCTCCCGAGCCGATTATGGCTACACCTTC | TRBJ1-2 | - | - | TRBV7-7
CASSIWGTIAKNIQYF | TGTGCCAGTAGTATCTGGGGAACTATAGCCAAAAACATTCAGTACTTC | TRBJ2-4 | - | - | TRBV19
CASSRDRTDYGYTF | TGTGCCAGCTCAAGGGACAGGACTGACTATGGCTACACCTTC | TRBJ1-2 | - | TRBD1 | TRBV18
CASSYIVGSATDTQYF | TGTGCCAGCAGTTATATCGTCGGGAGCGCGACAGATACGCAGTATTTT | TRBJ2-3 | - | - | TRBV7-9
CASSQRTDTYNEQFF | TGTGCCAGCAGCCAACGGACAGATACCTACAATGAGCAGTTCTTC | TRBJ2-1 | once | - | TRBV3-1/TRBV3-2
CASSLGLTSTDTQYF | TGTGCCAGCAGCTTGGGACTTACTAGCACAGATACGCAGTATTTT | TRBJ2-3 | - | - | TRBV5-4
CAWSVNTVGYEQYF | TGTGCCTGGAGTGTAAACACTGTAGGGTACGAGCAGTACTTC | TRBJ2-7 | once | - | TRBV30
CASSPGVNQPQHF | TGTGCCAGTAGTCCAGGGGTCAATCAGCCCCAGCATTTT | TRBJ1-5 | once | - | TRBV19
CASSFGQGSPLHF | TGCGCCAGCAGCTTCGGACAGGGGTCACCCCTCCACTTT | TRBJ1-6 | - | TRBD1 | TRBV5-1
CASSPSLLPNTIYF | TGTGCCAGCTCACCATCCCTGCTCCCAAACACCATATATTTT | TRBJ1-3 | - | - | TRBV18
CASSLEVSTEAFF | TGTGCCAGCAGCTTAGAAGTTTCAACTGAAGCTTTCTTT | TRBJ1-1 | - | - | TRBV7-2
CASSPTRTENYGYTF | TGTGCCAGCTCACCCACTAGGACAGAGAACTATGGCTACACCTTC | TRBJ1-2 | - | - | TRBV18
CASSPGGGRFEGTQYF | TGTGCCAGCAGCCCCGGCGGGGGTAGATTTGAGGGGACCCAGTACTTC | TRBJ2-5 | - | TRBD2 | TRBV11-3
CASRRGDGYTF | TGTGCCAGCAGGAGGGGGGATGGCTACACCTTC | TRBJ1-2 | - | - | TRBV9
CASSYSAYNSPLHF | TGTGCCAGCAGTTACTCAGCCTATAATTCACCCCTCCACTTT | TRBJ1-6 | - | - | TRBV6-5
CASSQDRYQPQHF | TGCGCCAGCAGCCAAGATCGGTATCAGCCCCAGCATTTT | TRBJ1-5 | - | - | TRBV4-3
CASSYTRGASQETQYF | TGCGCCAGCAGCTACACGCGGGGGGCCAGTCAAGAGACCCAGTACTTC | TRBJ2-5 | - | TRBD2 | TRBV5-1
CAIRKGGVTEAFF | TGTGCCATCAGAAAAGGAGGGGTAACTGAAGCTTTCTTT | TRBJ1-1 | - | - | TRBV10-3
CASSRQEDTEAFF | TGTGCCAGCAGTAGACAGGAGGACACTGAAGCTTTCTTT | TRBJ1-1 | - | - | TRBV6-4
CASSSAGLAANTGELFF | TGTGCCAGCAGCTCTGCTGGACTAGCGGCGAACACCGGGGAGCTGTTTTTT | TRBJ2-2 | - | TRBD2 | TRBV4-2
CASSLSSKEKLFF | TGTGCCAGCAGCTTGTCCTCAAAAGAAAAACTGTTTTTT | TRBJ1-4 | - | - | TRBV5-5
CASSEIGWLATSEGGYTF | TGCGCCAGCAGTGAGATAGGTTGGTTGGCAACCAGCGAGGGGGGCTACACCTTC | TRBJ1-2 | - | - | TRBV10-2
CASSPQTASNYGYTF | TGTGCCAGCAGCCCCCAGACAGCTTCGAACTATGGCTACACCTTC | TRBJ1-2 | once | - | TRBV7-9
CASSVDGGNSPLHF | TGTGCCAGCAGCGTAGACGGGGGTAATTCACCCCTCCACTTT | TRBJ1-6 | - | - | TRBV9
CASTLAGGGGGRDTQYF | TGTGCCAGCACCCTAGCGGGGGGCGGTGGCGGAAGAGATACGCAGTATTTT | TRBJ2-3 | - | TRBD2 | TRBV7-2
CASSRSPQGGKEKLFF | TGCGCCAGCAGCCGGAGCCCACAGGGTGGGAAGGAAAAACTGTTTTTT | TRBJ1-4 | - | - | TRBV10-2
CASSTYRGQETQYF | TGTGCCAGTAGTACCTACAGGGGGCAAGAGACCCAGTACTTC | TRBJ2-5 | - | TRBD1 | TRBV19